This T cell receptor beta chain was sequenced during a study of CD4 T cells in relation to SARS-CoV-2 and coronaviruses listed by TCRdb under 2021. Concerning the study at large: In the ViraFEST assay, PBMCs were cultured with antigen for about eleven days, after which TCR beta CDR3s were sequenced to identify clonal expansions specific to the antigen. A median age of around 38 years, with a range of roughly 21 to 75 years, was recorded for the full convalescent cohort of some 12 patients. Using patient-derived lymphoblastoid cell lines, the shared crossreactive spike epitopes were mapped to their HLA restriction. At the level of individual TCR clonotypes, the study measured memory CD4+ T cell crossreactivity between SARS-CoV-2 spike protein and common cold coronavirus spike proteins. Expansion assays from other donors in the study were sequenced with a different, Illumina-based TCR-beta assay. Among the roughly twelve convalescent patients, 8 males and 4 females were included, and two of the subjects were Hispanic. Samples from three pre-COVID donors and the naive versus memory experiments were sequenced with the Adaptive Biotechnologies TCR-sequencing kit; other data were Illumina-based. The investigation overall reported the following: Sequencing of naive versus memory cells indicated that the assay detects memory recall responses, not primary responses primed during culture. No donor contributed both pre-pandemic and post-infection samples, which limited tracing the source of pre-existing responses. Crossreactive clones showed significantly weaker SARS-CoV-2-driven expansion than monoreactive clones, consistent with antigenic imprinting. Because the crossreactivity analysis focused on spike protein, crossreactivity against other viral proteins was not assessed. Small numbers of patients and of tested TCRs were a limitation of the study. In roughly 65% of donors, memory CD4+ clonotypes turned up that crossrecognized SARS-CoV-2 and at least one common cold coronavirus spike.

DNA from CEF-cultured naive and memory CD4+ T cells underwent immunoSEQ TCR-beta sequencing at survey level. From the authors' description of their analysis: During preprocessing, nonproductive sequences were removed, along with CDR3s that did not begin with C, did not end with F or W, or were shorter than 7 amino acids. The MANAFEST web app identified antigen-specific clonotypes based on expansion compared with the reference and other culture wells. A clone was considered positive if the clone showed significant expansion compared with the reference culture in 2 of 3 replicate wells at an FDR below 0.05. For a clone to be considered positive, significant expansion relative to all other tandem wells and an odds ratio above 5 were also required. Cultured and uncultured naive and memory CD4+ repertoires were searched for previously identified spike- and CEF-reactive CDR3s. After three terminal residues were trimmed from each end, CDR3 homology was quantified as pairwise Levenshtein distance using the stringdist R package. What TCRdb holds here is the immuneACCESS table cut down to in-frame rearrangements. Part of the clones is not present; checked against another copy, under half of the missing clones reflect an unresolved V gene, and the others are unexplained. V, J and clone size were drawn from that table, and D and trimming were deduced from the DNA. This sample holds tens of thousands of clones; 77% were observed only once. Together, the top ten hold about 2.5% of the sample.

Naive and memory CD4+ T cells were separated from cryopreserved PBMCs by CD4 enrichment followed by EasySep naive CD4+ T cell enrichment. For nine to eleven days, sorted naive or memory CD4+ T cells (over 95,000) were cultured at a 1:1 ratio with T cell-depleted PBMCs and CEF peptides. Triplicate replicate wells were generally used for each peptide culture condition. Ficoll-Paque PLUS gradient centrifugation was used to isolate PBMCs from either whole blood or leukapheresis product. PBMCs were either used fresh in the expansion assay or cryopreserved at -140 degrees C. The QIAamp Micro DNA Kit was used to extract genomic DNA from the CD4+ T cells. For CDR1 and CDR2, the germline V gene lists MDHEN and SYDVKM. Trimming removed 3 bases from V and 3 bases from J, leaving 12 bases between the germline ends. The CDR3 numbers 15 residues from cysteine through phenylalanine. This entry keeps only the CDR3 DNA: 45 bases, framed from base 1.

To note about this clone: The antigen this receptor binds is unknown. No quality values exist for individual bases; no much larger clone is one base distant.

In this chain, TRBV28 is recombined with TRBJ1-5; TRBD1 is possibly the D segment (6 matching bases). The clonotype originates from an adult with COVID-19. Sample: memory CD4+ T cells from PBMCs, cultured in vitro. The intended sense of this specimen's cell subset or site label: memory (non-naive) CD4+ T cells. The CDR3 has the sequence CASSLGGPYNQPQHF. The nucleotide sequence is TGTGCCAGCAGTTTGGGGGGCCCCTACAATCAGCCCCAGCATTTT.